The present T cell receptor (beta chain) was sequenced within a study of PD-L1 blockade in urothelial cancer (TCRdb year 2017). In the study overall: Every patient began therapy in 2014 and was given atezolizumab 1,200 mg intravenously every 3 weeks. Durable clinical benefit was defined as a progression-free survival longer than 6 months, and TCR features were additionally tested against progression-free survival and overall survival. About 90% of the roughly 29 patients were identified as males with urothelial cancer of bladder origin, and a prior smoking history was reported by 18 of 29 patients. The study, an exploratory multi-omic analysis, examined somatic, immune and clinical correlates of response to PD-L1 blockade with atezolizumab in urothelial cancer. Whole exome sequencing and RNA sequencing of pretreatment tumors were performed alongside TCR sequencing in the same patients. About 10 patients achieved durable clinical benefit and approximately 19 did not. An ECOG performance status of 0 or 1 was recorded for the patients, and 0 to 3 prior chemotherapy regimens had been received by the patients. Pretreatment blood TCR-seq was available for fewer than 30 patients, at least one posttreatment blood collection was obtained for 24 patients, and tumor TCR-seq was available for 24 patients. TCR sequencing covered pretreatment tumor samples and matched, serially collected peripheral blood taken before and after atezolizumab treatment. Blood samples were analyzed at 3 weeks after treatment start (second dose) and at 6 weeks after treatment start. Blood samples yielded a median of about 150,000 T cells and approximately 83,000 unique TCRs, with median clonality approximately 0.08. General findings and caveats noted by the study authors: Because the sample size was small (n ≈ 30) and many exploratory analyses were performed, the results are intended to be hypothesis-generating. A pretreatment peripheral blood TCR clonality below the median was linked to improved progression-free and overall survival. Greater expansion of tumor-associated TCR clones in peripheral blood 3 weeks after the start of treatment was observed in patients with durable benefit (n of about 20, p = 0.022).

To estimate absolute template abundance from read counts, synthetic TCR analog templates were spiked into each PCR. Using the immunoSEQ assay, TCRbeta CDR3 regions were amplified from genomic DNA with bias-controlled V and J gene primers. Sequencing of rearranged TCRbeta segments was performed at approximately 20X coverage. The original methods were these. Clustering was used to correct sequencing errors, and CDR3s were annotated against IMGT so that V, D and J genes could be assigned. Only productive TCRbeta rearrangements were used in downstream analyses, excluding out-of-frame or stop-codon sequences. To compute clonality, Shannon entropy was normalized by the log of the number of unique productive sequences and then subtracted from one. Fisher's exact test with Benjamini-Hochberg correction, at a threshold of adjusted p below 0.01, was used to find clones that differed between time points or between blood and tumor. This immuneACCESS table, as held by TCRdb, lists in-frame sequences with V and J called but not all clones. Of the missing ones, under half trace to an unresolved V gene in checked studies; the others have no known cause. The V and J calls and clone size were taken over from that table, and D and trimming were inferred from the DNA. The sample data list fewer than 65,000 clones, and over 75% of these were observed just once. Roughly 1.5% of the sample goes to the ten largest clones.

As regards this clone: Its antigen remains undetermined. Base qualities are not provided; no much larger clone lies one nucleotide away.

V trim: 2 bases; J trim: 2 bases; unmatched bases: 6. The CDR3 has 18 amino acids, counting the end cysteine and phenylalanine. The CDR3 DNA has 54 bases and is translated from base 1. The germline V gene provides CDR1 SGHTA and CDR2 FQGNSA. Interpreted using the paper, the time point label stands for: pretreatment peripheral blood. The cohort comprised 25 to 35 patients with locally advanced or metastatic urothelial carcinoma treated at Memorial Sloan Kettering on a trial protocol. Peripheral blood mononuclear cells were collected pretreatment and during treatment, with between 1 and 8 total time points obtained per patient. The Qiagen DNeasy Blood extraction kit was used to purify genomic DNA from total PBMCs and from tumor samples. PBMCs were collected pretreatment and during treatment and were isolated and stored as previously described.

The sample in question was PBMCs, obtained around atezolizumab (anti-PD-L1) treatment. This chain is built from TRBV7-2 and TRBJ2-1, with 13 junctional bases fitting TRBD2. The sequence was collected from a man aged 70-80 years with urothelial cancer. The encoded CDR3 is CASSLTTSGRTTYNEQFF. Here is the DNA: TGTGCCAGCAGCTTAACGACTAGCGGGAGGACTACCTACAATGAGCAGTTCTTC. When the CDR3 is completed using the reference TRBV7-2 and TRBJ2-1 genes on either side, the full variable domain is GAGVSQSPSNKVTEKGKDVELRCDPISGHTALYWYRQSLGQGLEFLIYFQGNSAPDKSGLPSDRFSAERTGGSVSTLTIQRTQQEDSAVYLCASSLTTSGRTTYNEQFFGPGTRLTVL.